This passage covers 17 T cell receptor beta chains from one sample sequenced in a study of T cells in Graves' hyperthyroidism and ophthalmopathy. TCR beta CDR3 sequences were amplified from RNA transcripts. The HTBI set primed first-round TCR CDR3 RT-PCR. TCRdb called the multiplex PCR reads again in MiXCR, with one record for every CDR3 protein. The profile shows 730,000 or so distinct CDR3 sequences, 15% to 20% of them singletons. Sequencing was done on a sample of blood. These receptors all stem from a woman in her forties or fifties with Graves' hyperthyroidism that later progressed to Graves' ophthalmopathy.

This clonotype was seen at least ten times. The V and J genes are TRBV7-2 and TRBJ2-1; a weak D match, TRBD2 (5 bases). The V end was cut by 2 bases, the J end by 7 bases, with 15 bases between. CDR3 size: 15 residues. The germline CDR1 and CDR2 sequences are SGHTA and FQGNSA. The CDR3, as DNA: TGTGCCAGCAGCTTAAGTCTAGCCCCTGGTAATGAGCAGTTCTTC. Encoded protein: CASSLSLAPGNEQFF.

Turning to this clonotype: A junction boundary mismatches the germline segment, possibly from a read error. This chain connects TRBV7-3 to TRBJ1-2, with unresolved D. The CDR3 covers 15 residues. Germline V lookup: CDR1 SGHTA, CDR2 FQGTGA. The chain's CDR3 is CSSSLNGDPNYGYTF. CDR3 nucleotides: TGTTCCAGCAGCTTAAATGGGGATCCTAACTATGGCTACACCTTC.

This clonotype has a count of ten or more. This chain uses TRBV5-1 with TRBJ2-5, with 12 bases identical to TRBD2. The V gene end was trimmed by 3 bases and the J gene end by 4 bases; junction bases not matched to a gene: 7. The CDR3 contains 16 residues. From germline, CDR1 is SGHRS and CDR2 YFSETQ. CDR3 bases: TGCGCCAGCAGCTCTCCGACTAGCGGGGGTGCAGAGACCCAGTACTTC. This sequence encodes CASSSPTSGGAETQYF.

This clonotype occurred many times. The rearrangement uses TRBV12-3 or TRBV12-4 and TRBJ1-1, with D hard to call. This CDR3 is 13 amino acids long. Between the trimmed V and J ends, which lost 5 bases and 2 bases, there was a span of 9 bases. In nucleotides, the CDR3 is TGTGCCAGCAGTACTGGCCTCAACACTGAAGCTTTCTTT. It is translated as CASSTGLNTEAFF.

The sample holds a few counts of this clonotype. The chain is built from TRBV15 and TRBJ2-5, with 7 bases matching TRBD1. V shed 1 base, J shed 4 bases, and the junction held 9 bases outside the gene matches. Germline CDR1 LNHNV, CDR2 YYDKDF (reference sequence). The length of the CDR3 is 16 residues. The CDR3 coding sequence is TGTGCCACCAGCAGAGGGTCTAAGGGGGCCGGAGAGACCCAGTACTTC. Translation gives CATSRGSKGAGETQYF.

The CDR3 region has the DNA TGTGCCTGGAGTAAAATTAGCAATCAGCCCCAGCATTTT. This codes for CAWSKISNQPQHF. The chain couples TRBV30 to TRBJ1-5; D is unresolved. Trimming cost V 2 bases and J 0 bases, with 5 bases left between them. The length of the CDR3 is 13 residues. Germline V gene sequence: CDR1 GTSNPN, CDR2 SVGIG (reference sequence). Drawing the rest from reference TRBV30 and TRBJ1-5, the complete variable domain is SQTIHQWPATLVQPVGSPLSLECTVEGTSNPNLYWYRQAAGRGLQLLFYSVGIGQISSEVPQNLSASRPQDRQFILSSKKLLLSDSGFYLCAWSKISNQPQHFGDGTRLSIL.

The chain carries TRBV3-1 and TRBJ1-5, with D possibly being TRBD1 (5 bases). V gave up 0 bases and J gave up 4 bases, with 13 bases separating them. The germline V gene encodes CDR1 LGHDT and CDR2 YNNKEL (reference sequence). The CDR3 consists of 16 residues. CDR3 protein: CASSQDWDGVNQPQHF. The CDR3 coding sequence is TGTGCCAGCAGCCAAGATTGGGACGGGGTTAATCAGCCCCAGCATTTT.

This clonotype was detected ten times or more. The V gene is TRBV11-2, the J gene TRBJ1-1, with D tentatively TRBD1 (6 bases). V lost 1 base and J 1 base, leaving 10 bases between the germline ends. The germline V gene has CDR1 SGHAT and CDR2 FQNNGV. The CDR3 has 15 residues. In DNA form, the CDR3 reads TGTGCCAGCAGCTTAGTTGGGGGCCGGAACACTGAAGCTTTCTTT. This gives the protein CASSLVGGRNTEAFF.

The chain couples TRBV7-9 to TRBJ2-5; the D gene is possibly TRBD2 (5 bases). The CDR3 totals 15 residues. Germline CDR1 reads SEHNR; CDR2 reads FQNEAQ (reference sequence). Between the trimmed V and J ends, which lost 1 base and 1 base, there was a span of 10 bases. The CDR3 nucleotides are TGTGCCAGCAGCTTAGAGAAAGCGGCCCAAGAGACCCAGTACTTC. Its protein product is CASSLEKAAQETQYF.

The sample holds a few counts of this clonotype. V usage is TRBV20-1 and J usage is TRBJ2-5; maybe TRBD1 (6 bases). The CDR3 is made up of 12 amino acids. Trimming left V 6 bases short and J 5 bases short, with 13 bases between. Germline V gene sequence: CDR1 DFQATT, CDR2 SNEGSKA (reference sequence). This CDR3 reads CSANRVRETQYF. The DNA for the CDR3 is TGCAGTGCAAACAGGGTTAGGGAGACCCAGTACTTC.

This clonotype was seen only a few times. The chain employs TRBV20-1 and TRBJ1-4; a possible D gene is TRBD1 (6 bases). Per the germline V gene, CDR1 is DFQATT and CDR2 is SNEGSKA (reference sequence). This CDR3 contains 14 residues. The V end lost 0 bases, the J end lost 7 bases, and 12 bases lay between the germline ends. The CDR3 protein is CSAREGGGLEKLFF. In DNA form, the CDR3 reads TGCAGTGCTAGAGAAGGGGGGGGACTTGAAAAACTGTTTTTT.

V usage is TRBV11-2 and J usage is TRBJ2-7, with 8 nucleotides matching TRBD2. CDR3 size: 14 residues. After removal of 5 bases from V and 7 bases from J, the junction contained 10 bases not matched to a gene. Germline V gene sequence: CDR1 SGHAT, CDR2 FQNNGV. In nucleotides, the CDR3 is TGTGCCAGCAGCACGCTAGCGGGTGTAATGGAGCAGTACTTC. It is translated as CASSTLAGVMEQYF.

This rearrangement joins TRBV19 to TRBJ2-2, with D tentatively TRBD1 (6 bases). This CDR3 region has 15 residues. Germline V lookup: CDR1 LNHDA, CDR2 SQIVND (reference sequence). The V end lost 5 bases, the J end lost 6 bases, and 16 bases lay between the germline ends. The CDR3 protein is CASSATGLMAGELFF. The CDR3 DNA reads as TGTGCCAGTAGTGCTACAGGGTTGATGGCCGGGGAGCTGTTTTTT. Filled out from reference TRBV19 and TRBJ2-2, the complete variable domain reads DGGITQSPKYLFRKEGQNVTLSCEQNLNHDAMYWYRQDPGQGLRLIYYSQIVNDFQKGDIAEGYSVSREKKESFPLTVTSAQKNPTAFYLCASSATGLMAGELFFGEGSRLTVL.

Details on this clonotype: With a much larger clone just one base away, this may be a read error. The chain is built from TRBV12-3 or TRBV12-4 and TRBJ2-5, with 12 bases identical to TRBD2. The ends lost 5 bases at V and 5 bases at J; junction bases unmatched: 9. This CDR3 comprises 16 residues. This chain's CDR3 is CASSALAGGINETQYF. As DNA, the CDR3 is TGTGCCAGCAGTGCTCTAGCGGGGGGGATAAATGAGACCCAGTACTTC.

The chain links TRBV20-1 to TRBJ2-3; TRBD1 is a possible D gene (6 bases). The CDR3 loop spans 13 amino acids. V lost 3 bases and J 4 bases, leaving 11 bases between the germline ends. CDR1 is DFQATT, CDR2 SNEGSKA, per germline (reference sequence). The CDR3 reads CSASQGLADTQYF. The CDR3 nucleotides read TGCAGTGCTAGTCAGGGGCTCGCAGATACGCAGTATTTT.

This clonotype was seen ten or more times. The chain combines TRBV5-5 with TRBJ2-1; D is unresolved. CDR1 and CDR2 from the germline V gene are SGHKS and YYEKEE (reference sequence). Deletions cut 6 bases from V and 7 bases from J, with 17 bases between. CDR3 length: 14 residues. The CDR3 loop reads CASILGLGWNEQFF. CDR3 bases: TGTGCCAGCATCCTTGGCTTAGGGTGGAATGAGCAGTTCTTC. Based on the CDR3 plus reference TRBV5-5 and TRBJ2-1, the full variable domain is DAGVTQSPTHLIKTRGQQVTLRCSPISGHKSVSWYQQVLGQGPQFIFQYYEKEERGRGNFPDRFSARQFPNYSSELNVNALLLGDSALYLCASILGLGWNEQFFGPGTRLTVL.

At least ten counts were recorded for this clonotype. The genes are TRBV3-1 and TRBJ1-1; D unresolved. V lost 1 base and J lost 10, with 7 bases in between. The CDR3 contains 11 residues. The V gene's germline CDR1 is LGHDT and CDR2 YNNKEL (reference sequence). DNA for the CDR3: TGTGCCAGCAGCCAAGGGATGCGAGCTTTCTTT. It encodes CASSQGMRAFF.